Following are 2 T cell receptor beta chains from one sample sequenced in a study of blood T cell repertoires in COVID-19. Libraries were prepared by immunoSEQ multiplex PCR; TCRdb keeps only in-frame clonotypes and omits some of them. The data show about 270,000 clones, around 90% seen once. What was sequenced was PBMCs or T cells enriched from blood (not recorded which). The source of these receptors is a man aged 35-49 years who had been exposed to COVID-19.

V and J are TRBV2 and TRBJ1-2; 8 bases map to TRBD1. CDR3 size: 13 residues. CDR1 is SNHLY and CDR2 is FYNNEI in the germline V gene. Germline trimming cut 6 bases from V and 6 bases from J; bases unmatched to any gene: 6. As DNA, the CDR3 is TGTGCCAGCAGCCTGGACAGGGCACATGGCTACACCTTC. It yields the protein CASSLDRAHGYTF.

The CDR3 sequence: CASSPEGQIFYEQYF. The CDR3 DNA reads as TGTGCCAGCAGCCCAGAGGGACAGATATTTTACGAGCAGTACTTC. The chain links TRBV7-2 to TRBJ2-7; TRBD1 matches at 7 bases. V lost 5 bases to trimming and J lost 4 bases; unmatched junction nucleotides: 11. Germline CDR1 SGHTA, CDR2 FQGNSA. This CDR3 is built from 15 residues.